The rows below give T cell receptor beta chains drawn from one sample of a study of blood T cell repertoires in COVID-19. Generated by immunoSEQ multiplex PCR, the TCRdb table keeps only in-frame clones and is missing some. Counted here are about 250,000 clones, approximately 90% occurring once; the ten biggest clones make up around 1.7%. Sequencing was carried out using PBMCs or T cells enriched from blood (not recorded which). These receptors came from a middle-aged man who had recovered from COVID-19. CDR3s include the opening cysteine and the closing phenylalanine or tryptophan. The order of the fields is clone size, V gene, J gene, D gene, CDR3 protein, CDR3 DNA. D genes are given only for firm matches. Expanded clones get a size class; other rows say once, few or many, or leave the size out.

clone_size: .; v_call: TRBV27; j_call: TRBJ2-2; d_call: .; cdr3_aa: CASSLPGQNTGELFF; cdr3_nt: TGTGCCAGCAGTTTACCGGGACAGAACACCGGGGAGCTGTTTTTT
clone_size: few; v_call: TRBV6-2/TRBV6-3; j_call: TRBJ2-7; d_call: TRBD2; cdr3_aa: CASSYGTSGGYEQYF; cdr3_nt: TGTGCCAGCAGTTACGGGACTAGCGGGGGGTACGAGCAGTACTTC
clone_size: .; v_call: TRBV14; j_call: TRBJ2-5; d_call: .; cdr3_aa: CASSRSGQETQYF; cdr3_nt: TGTGCCAGCAGCCGAAGCGGCCAAGAGACCCAGTACTTC
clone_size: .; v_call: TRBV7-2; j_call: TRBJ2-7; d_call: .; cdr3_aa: CASSVDSNYEQYF; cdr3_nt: TGTGCCAGCAGCGTGGACAGTAATTACGAGCAGTACTTC
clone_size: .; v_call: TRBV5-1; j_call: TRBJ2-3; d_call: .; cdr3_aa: CASSPGGGQDTQYF; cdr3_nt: TGCGCCAGCAGCCCGGGTGGAGGTCAAGATACGCAGTATTTT
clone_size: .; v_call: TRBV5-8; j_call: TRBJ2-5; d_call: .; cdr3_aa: CASSRGTLQETQYF; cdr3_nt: TGTGCCAGCAGCAGAGGGACATTACAAGAGACCCAGTACTTC
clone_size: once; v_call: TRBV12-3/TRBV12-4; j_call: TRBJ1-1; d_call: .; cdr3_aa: CASSSGGVEAFF; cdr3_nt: TGTGCCAGCAGTTCCGGGGGGGTCGAAGCTTTCTTT
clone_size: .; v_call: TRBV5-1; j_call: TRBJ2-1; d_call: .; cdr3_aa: CASSPRGENYNEQFF; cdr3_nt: TGCGCCAGCAGCCCTCGGGGTGAGAACTACAATGAGCAGTTCTTC
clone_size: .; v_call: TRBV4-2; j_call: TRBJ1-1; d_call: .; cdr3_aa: CASSQDRTIRAFF; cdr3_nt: TGTGCCAGCAGCCAAGATCGGACAATTCGAGCTTTCTTT
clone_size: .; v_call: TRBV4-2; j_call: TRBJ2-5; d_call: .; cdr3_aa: CASSQDYRETQYF; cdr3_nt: TGTGCCAGCAGCCAAGACTACCGAGAGACCCAGTACTTC
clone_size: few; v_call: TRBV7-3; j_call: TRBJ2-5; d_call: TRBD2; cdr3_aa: CASSPLGGFQETQYF; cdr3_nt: TGTGCCAGCAGCCCTCTCGGGGGGTTCCAAGAGACCCAGTACTTC
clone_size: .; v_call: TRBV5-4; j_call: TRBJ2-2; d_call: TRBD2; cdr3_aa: CASSGGLAANTGELFF; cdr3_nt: TGTGCCAGCAGCGGGGGACTAGCGGCCAACACCGGGGAGCTGTTTTTT
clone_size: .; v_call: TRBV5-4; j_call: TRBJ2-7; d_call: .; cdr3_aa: CASSLAPADNSYEQYF; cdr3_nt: TGTGCCAGCAGCTTGGCTCCGGCTGACAACTCCTACGAGCAGTACTTC
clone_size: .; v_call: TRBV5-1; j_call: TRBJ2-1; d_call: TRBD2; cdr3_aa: CASSLAQRGGPEQFF; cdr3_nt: TGCGCCAGCAGCTTGGCCCAGCGGGGGGGCCCTGAGCAGTTCTTC
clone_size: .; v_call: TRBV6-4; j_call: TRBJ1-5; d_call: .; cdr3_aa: CASSDSNRSDRRSGGRNQPQHF; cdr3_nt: TGTGCCAGCAGTGACTCGAACAGGAGCGATCGACGGTCGGGGGGCCGCAATCAGCCCCAGCATTTT
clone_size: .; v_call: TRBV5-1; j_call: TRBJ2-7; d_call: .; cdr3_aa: CASSLEEEQYF; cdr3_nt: TGCGCCAGCAGCTTGGAGGAGGAGCAGTACTTC
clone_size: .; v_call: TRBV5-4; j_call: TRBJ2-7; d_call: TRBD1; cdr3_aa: CASRHGTGFNEQYF; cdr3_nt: TGTGCCAGCAGACACGGGACAGGGTTCAACGAGCAGTACTTC
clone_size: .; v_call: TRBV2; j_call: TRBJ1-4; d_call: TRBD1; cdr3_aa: CASSEGQGASNEKLFF; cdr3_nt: TGTGCCAGCAGTGAGGGACAGGGGGCCTCTAATGAAAAACTGTTTTTT